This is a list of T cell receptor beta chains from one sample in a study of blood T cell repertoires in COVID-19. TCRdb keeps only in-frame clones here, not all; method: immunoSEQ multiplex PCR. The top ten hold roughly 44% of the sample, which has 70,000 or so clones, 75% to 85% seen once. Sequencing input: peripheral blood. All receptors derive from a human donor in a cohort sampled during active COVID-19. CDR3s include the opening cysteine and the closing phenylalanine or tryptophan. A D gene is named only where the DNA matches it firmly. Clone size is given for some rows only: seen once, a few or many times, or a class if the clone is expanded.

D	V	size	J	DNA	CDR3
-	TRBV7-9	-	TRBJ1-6	TGTGCCAGCGGCAGGGCAGGGGAAAGTTCACCCCTCCACTTT	CASGRAGESSPLHF
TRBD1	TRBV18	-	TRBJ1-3	TGTGCCAGCTCACCTGGACAGGGGCACTCTGGAAACACCATATATTTT	CASSPGQGHSGNTIYF
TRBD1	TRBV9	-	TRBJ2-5	TGTGCCAGCAGCGGGGACAGAGGAGAGACCCAGTACTTC	CASSGDRGETQYF
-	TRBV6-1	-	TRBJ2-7	TGTGCCAGCAGTGAAGGGACTGTAGAGCAGTACTTC	CASSEGTVEQYF
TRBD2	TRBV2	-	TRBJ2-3	TGTGCCAGCAGTGAAGGAGCGGGAAGGGCAGATACGCAGTATTTT	CASSEGAGRADTQYF
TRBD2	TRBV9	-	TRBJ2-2	TGTGCCAGCAGCCTATACACTAGCGGGAGCGCCGGGGAGCTGTTTTTT	CASSLYTSGSAGELFF
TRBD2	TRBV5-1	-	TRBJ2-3	TGCGCCAGCAGCCCCGGACTAGCGGGCACAGATACGCAGTATTTT	CASSPGLAGTDTQYF
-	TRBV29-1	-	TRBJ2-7	TGCAGCGTTGTGGCACCTCCCTACGAGCAGTACTTC	CSVVAPPYEQYF
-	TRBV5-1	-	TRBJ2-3	TGCGCCAGCAGCTTGGACCCACAGCGCACAGATACGCAGTATTTT	CASSLDPQRTDTQYF
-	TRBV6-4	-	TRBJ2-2	TGTGCCAGCAGTGACTCGGGGGGGCCAGGTACCGGGGAGCTGTTTTTT	CASSDSGGPGTGELFF
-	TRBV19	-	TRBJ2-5	TGTGCCAGTAGTCCAGGGGAGGGGGAGACCCAGTACTTC	CASSPGEGETQYF
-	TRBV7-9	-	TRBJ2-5	TGTGCCAGCAGCTCCCCCCCGCAGGGGACCCAGTACTTC	CASSSPPQGTQYF
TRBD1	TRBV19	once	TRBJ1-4	TGTGCCAGTAGTTCCGGGACAGGGGGCCTGTATACTAATGAAAAACTGTTTTTT	CASSSGTGGLYTNEKLFF
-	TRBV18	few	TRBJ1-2	TGTGCCAGCTCACCCCTGGGGGAGGATGGCTACACCTTC	CASSPLGEDGYTF
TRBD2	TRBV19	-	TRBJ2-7	TGTGCCAGTAGTCCTGCGGGGGGCGGATACGAGCAGTACTTC	CASSPAGGGYEQYF
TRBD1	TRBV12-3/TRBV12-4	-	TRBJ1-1	TGTGCCAGCAACCCGGACAGGGCGGTTCAGGCTTTCTTT	CASNPDRAVQAFF
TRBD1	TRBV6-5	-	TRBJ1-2	TGTGCCAGCAGTTACTCGGGGACAGGGGGCGACTATGGCTACACCTTC	CASSYSGTGGDYGYTF
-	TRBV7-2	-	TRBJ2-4	TGTGCCAGCAGCTTAGAGGGGAACCTAGCCAAAAACATTCAGTACTTC	CASSLEGNLAKNIQYF
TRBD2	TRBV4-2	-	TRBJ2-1	TGTGCCAGCAGCCAAGAACTAGCGAACTCCTACAATGAGCAGTTCTTC	CASSQELANSYNEQFF
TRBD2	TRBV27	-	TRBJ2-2	TGTGCCAGTGCGACTAGCGGGAGGGCCGGCGGGGAGCTGTTTTTT	CASATSGRAGGELFF
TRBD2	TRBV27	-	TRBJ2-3	TGTGCCAGCAGTTTAGGATTCGGGGGACTAGCGGGCCCTAGCACAGATACGCAGTATTTT	CASSLGFGGLAGPSTDTQYF
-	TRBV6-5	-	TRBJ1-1	TGTGCCAGCAGTTACGTCTCGAACACTGAAGCTTTCTTT	CASSYVSNTEAFF
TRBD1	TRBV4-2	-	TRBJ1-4	TGTGCCAGCAGCCAAGATAGGAGGACAGGGGATGAAAAACTGTTTTTT	CASSQDRRTGDEKLFF
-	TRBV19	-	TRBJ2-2	TGTGCCAGTAGCAGGTCCAAGAGTCCCGGGGAGCTGTTTTTT	CASSRSKSPGELFF
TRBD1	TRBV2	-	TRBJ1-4	TGTGCCAGCAGTCTTCGGGACAGACAAAATGAAAAACTGTTTTTT	CASSLRDRQNEKLFF
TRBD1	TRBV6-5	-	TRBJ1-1	TGTGCCAGCAGGGGACAGGGCTTGAACACTGAAGCTTTCTTT	CASRGQGLNTEAFF